These T cell receptor beta chains were read from a single sample in a study of radiotherapy plus CTLA-4 blockade in lung cancer. Libraries were prepared by immunoSEQ multiplex PCR; TCRdb keeps only in-frame clonotypes and omits some of them. The sample records more than 50,000 clones, about 72% being singletons. The specimen was peripheral blood, collected from a patient treated with radiotherapy plus ipilimumab. The receptors derive from a human donor with non-small cell lung cancer who had a complete response to radiotherapy plus ipilimumab. Each CDR3 is given with its conserved first and last residue. Fields, in order: CDR3 protein, CDR3 DNA, V gene, clone size, J gene, D gene. D genes are given only for firm matches. For some rows the clone size is stated as once, few or many, or as a class when expanded; others skip it.

cdr3_aa: CASSPQQGPSGNTIYF; cdr3_nt: TGTGCCAGCTCACCCCAACAGGGGCCTTCGGGAAACACCATATATTTT; v_call: TRBV18; clone_size: few; j_call: TRBJ1-3; d_call: TRBD1
cdr3_aa: CASSSANAGSGDTQYF; cdr3_nt: TGCGCCAGCAGCTCGGCCAACGCGGGGAGCGGGGATACGCAGTATTTT; v_call: TRBV5-1; clone_size: NA; j_call: TRBJ2-3; d_call: NA
cdr3_aa: CASSGRGVAGELFF; cdr3_nt: TGTGCCAGCAGCGGGCGGGGTGTTGCCGGGGAGCTGTTTTTT; v_call: TRBV5-4; clone_size: NA; j_call: TRBJ2-2; d_call: NA
cdr3_aa: CASLHRGSYNEQFF; cdr3_nt: TGTGCCAGCCTCCACAGGGGATCCTACAATGAGCAGTTCTTC; v_call: TRBV18; clone_size: few; j_call: TRBJ2-1; d_call: TRBD1
cdr3_aa: CASRPAGTERPLHF; cdr3_nt: TGTGCCAGCAGGCCGGCAGGGACAGAAAGACCCCTCCACTTT; v_call: TRBV6-5; clone_size: NA; j_call: TRBJ1-6; d_call: TRBD1
cdr3_aa: CASSVGPSGYSTDTQYF; cdr3_nt: TGTGCCAGCAGCGTAGGGCCTAGCGGGTACAGCACAGATACGCAGTATTTT; v_call: TRBV9; clone_size: NA; j_call: TRBJ2-3; d_call: TRBD2
cdr3_aa: CASSAQQVNTEAFF; cdr3_nt: TGTGCCAGCAGCGCCCAACAGGTGAACACTGAAGCTTTCTTT; v_call: TRBV7-9; clone_size: NA; j_call: TRBJ1-1; d_call: NA
cdr3_aa: CASSPPGIASGWGQQFF; cdr3_nt: TGTGCCAGCAGCCCGCCCGGTATCGCTAGCGGGTGGGGGCAGCAGTTCTTC; v_call: TRBV14; clone_size: NA; j_call: TRBJ2-1; d_call: TRBD2
cdr3_aa: CAISSTGQGAYEQYF; cdr3_nt: TGTGCCATCAGTTCAACGGGACAGGGGGCTTACGAGCAGTACTTC; v_call: TRBV10-3; clone_size: NA; j_call: TRBJ2-7; d_call: TRBD1
cdr3_aa: CASSLTGNSYGYTF; cdr3_nt: TGCGCCAGCAGCTTGACAGGGAATTCCTATGGCTACACCTTC; v_call: TRBV5-1; clone_size: NA; j_call: TRBJ1-2; d_call: NA
cdr3_aa: CASSFLAGGVYEQYF; cdr3_nt: TGTGCCAGCAGTTTTCTAGCGGGAGGGGTCTACGAGCAGTACTTC; v_call: TRBV28; clone_size: NA; j_call: TRBJ2-7; d_call: TRBD2
cdr3_aa: CASSDQGTSTETQYF; cdr3_nt: TGTGCCAGCAGTGACCAAGGGACTTCAACCGAGACCCAGTACTTC; v_call: TRBV6-1; clone_size: NA; j_call: TRBJ2-5; d_call: NA
cdr3_aa: CASRGAQQGFGELFF; cdr3_nt: TGTGCCAGCAGGGGCGCCCAACAGGGTTTCGGGGAGCTGTTTTTT; v_call: TRBV27; clone_size: NA; j_call: TRBJ2-2; d_call: NA
cdr3_aa: CASSSNLAGESEQYF; cdr3_nt: TGCGCCAGCAGCTCGAACTTAGCGGGAGAATCCGAGCAGTACTTC; v_call: TRBV5-1; clone_size: once; j_call: TRBJ2-7; d_call: TRBD2
cdr3_aa: CASSPPGQFNYGYTF; cdr3_nt: TGTGCCAGCAGTCCCCCTGGACAGTTTAACTATGGCTACACCTTC; v_call: TRBV28; clone_size: NA; j_call: TRBJ1-2; d_call: NA
cdr3_aa: CASSLPRQGYQPQHF; cdr3_nt: TGTGCCAGCAGCTTACCTCGACAGGGATATCAGCCCCAGCATTTT; v_call: TRBV7-2; clone_size: NA; j_call: TRBJ1-5; d_call: TRBD1
cdr3_aa: CASSTLQSLGSDEQYF; cdr3_nt: TGTGCCAGTAGTACTTTACAATCCCTCGGGAGTGACGAGCAGTACTTC; v_call: TRBV19; clone_size: NA; j_call: TRBJ2-7; d_call: NA
cdr3_aa: CASSVPASYEQYF; cdr3_nt: TGTGCCAGCAGTGTCCCAGCGTCCTACGAGCAGTACTTC; v_call: TRBV6-1; clone_size: NA; j_call: TRBJ2-7; d_call: NA
cdr3_aa: CASSLGTEETQYF; cdr3_nt: TGCGCCAGCAGCCTGGGGACAGAAGAGACCCAGTACTTC; v_call: TRBV5-1; clone_size: NA; j_call: TRBJ2-5; d_call: TRBD1
cdr3_aa: CASSWFGGGRRQETQYF; cdr3_nt: TGTGCCAGCAGTTGGTTTGGGGGAGGGAGGAGGCAAGAGACCCAGTACTTC; v_call: TRBV25-1; clone_size: NA; j_call: TRBJ2-5; d_call: TRBD2
cdr3_aa: CASSRTGTRDEQYF; cdr3_nt: TGTGCCAGTAGTAGGACAGGGACAAGGGACGAGCAGTACTTC; v_call: TRBV19; clone_size: NA; j_call: TRBJ2-7; d_call: TRBD1
cdr3_aa: CASSQLAGGLAGQYF; cdr3_nt: TGTGCCAGCAGTCAACTAGCGGGGGGCCTCGCGGGGCAGTATTTT; v_call: TRBV6-1; clone_size: NA; j_call: TRBJ2-3; d_call: TRBD2
cdr3_aa: CASSPQGVTGELFF; cdr3_nt: TGTGCCAGCAGCCCCCAAGGGGTCACCGGGGAGCTGTTTTTT; v_call: TRBV28; clone_size: NA; j_call: TRBJ2-2; d_call: NA
cdr3_aa: CASSYRGGTGGFEQYF; cdr3_nt: TGTGCCAGCAGTTACAGAGGTGGGACAGGGGGTTTCGAGCAGTACTTC; v_call: TRBV6-5; clone_size: NA; j_call: TRBJ2-7; d_call: TRBD1
cdr3_aa: CASSSTRAVSLYSNQPQHF; cdr3_nt: TGTGCCAGCAGTTCAACCAGGGCGGTTAGTCTTTATAGCAATCAGCCCCAGCATTTT; v_call: TRBV28; clone_size: NA; j_call: TRBJ1-5; d_call: NA
cdr3_aa: CASSQDLRGEQYF; cdr3_nt: TGTGCCAGCAGCCAAGATCTCAGAGGGGAGCAGTACTTC; v_call: TRBV14; clone_size: NA; j_call: TRBJ2-7; d_call: NA
cdr3_aa: CASSFRRVGDQPQHF; cdr3_nt: TGTGCCAGCAGCTTCCGCAGGGTAGGGGATCAGCCCCAGCATTTT; v_call: TRBV7-9; clone_size: NA; j_call: TRBJ1-5; d_call: NA
cdr3_aa: CAGGLAGASTGELFF; cdr3_nt: TGTGCCGGGGGGCTAGCGGGAGCTAGCACCGGGGAGCTGTTTTTT; v_call: TRBV19; clone_size: NA; j_call: TRBJ2-2; d_call: TRBD2
cdr3_aa: CASSVAPGHQYEQYF; cdr3_nt: TGTGCCAGCAGCGTAGCTCCGGGACATCAGTACGAGCAGTACTTC; v_call: TRBV9; clone_size: NA; j_call: TRBJ2-7; d_call: NA
cdr3_aa: CASSQDTGQLQYF; cdr3_nt: TGTGCCAGCAGCCAAGATACGGGACAGCTCCAGTACTTC; v_call: TRBV4-2; clone_size: NA; j_call: TRBJ2-7; d_call: TRBD1
cdr3_aa: CASSLEVSGLF; cdr3_nt: TGTGCCAGCAGCTTAGAGGTCTCGGGTCTCTTT; v_call: TRBV7-9; clone_size: NA; j_call: TRBJ1-1; d_call: NA
cdr3_aa: CASSYRSGNTIYF; cdr3_nt: TGTGCCAGTAGTTACAGGTCTGGAAACACCATATATTTT; v_call: TRBV19; clone_size: NA; j_call: TRBJ1-3; d_call: NA
cdr3_aa: CATSRDQRRAGNQPQHF; cdr3_nt: TGTGCCACCAGCAGAGATCAAAGGAGGGCAGGCAATCAGCCCCAGCATTTT; v_call: TRBV15; clone_size: NA; j_call: TRBJ1-5; d_call: NA
cdr3_aa: CASRGSSGGSPTYEQYF; cdr3_nt: TGTGCCAGTAGGGGATCTAGCGGGGGGAGCCCCACCTACGAGCAGTACTTC; v_call: TRBV19; clone_size: NA; j_call: TRBJ2-7; d_call: TRBD2
cdr3_aa: CATSRDREGEQYF; cdr3_nt: TGTGCCACCAGCAGAGACAGGGAAGGCGAGCAGTACTTC; v_call: TRBV15; clone_size: NA; j_call: TRBJ2-7; d_call: NA
cdr3_aa: CASSFGGGKTQYF; cdr3_nt: TGTGCCAGCAGCTTTGGGGGAGGAAAGACCCAGTACTTC; v_call: TRBV7-6; clone_size: NA; j_call: TRBJ2-5; d_call: NA
cdr3_aa: CASSERTGYHEQYF; cdr3_nt: TGTGCCAGCAGTGAAAGGACAGGGTACCACGAGCAGTACTTC; v_call: TRBV2; clone_size: NA; j_call: TRBJ2-7; d_call: TRBD1
cdr3_aa: CASSLTSPLYEQYF; cdr3_nt: TGTGCCAGCAGTCTAACTAGTCCCCTCTACGAGCAGTACTTC; v_call: TRBV6-5; clone_size: NA; j_call: TRBJ2-7; d_call: NA
cdr3_aa: CASSLAGGTGGYEQYF; cdr3_nt: TGCGCCAGCAGCTTGGCGGGCGGGACAGGGGGCTACGAGCAGTACTTC; v_call: TRBV5-1; clone_size: NA; j_call: TRBJ2-7; d_call: TRBD1
cdr3_aa: CASSPLAGGLYEQFF; cdr3_nt: TGTGCCAGCAGCCCACTAGCGGGAGGGCTCTATGAGCAGTTCTTC; v_call: TRBV11-2; clone_size: once; j_call: TRBJ2-1; d_call: TRBD2
cdr3_aa: CASSRDSSNEKLFF; cdr3_nt: TGCGCCAGCAGCAGGGACAGCTCGAATGAAAAACTGTTTTTT; v_call: TRBV5-1; clone_size: medium-sized; j_call: TRBJ1-4; d_call: TRBD1
cdr3_aa: CASSLGTGNGNTIYF; cdr3_nt: TGCGCCAGCAGCTTGGGGACAGGCAATGGAAACACCATATATTTT; v_call: TRBV5-1; clone_size: NA; j_call: TRBJ1-3; d_call: TRBD1
cdr3_aa: CASSERAGGGANSPLHF; cdr3_nt: TGCGCCAGCAGTGAGCGGGCAGGGGGAGGTGCGAATTCACCCCTCCACTTT; v_call: TRBV10-2; clone_size: NA; j_call: TRBJ1-6; d_call: TRBD1
cdr3_aa: CASSVEGTSGPYNEQFF; cdr3_nt: TGTGCCAGCAGCGTAGAGGGGACTAGCGGGCCCTACAATGAGCAGTTCTTC; v_call: TRBV9; clone_size: NA; j_call: TRBJ2-1; d_call: TRBD2
cdr3_aa: CASSWGTSTYNEQFF; cdr3_nt: TGTGCCAGCAGCTGGGGGACATCTACCTACAATGAGCAGTTCTTC; v_call: TRBV7-6; clone_size: NA; j_call: TRBJ2-1; d_call: NA
cdr3_aa: CASSGQDRHSNQPQHF; cdr3_nt: TGCGCCAGCAGTGGGCAGGACAGACATAGCAATCAGCCCCAGCATTTT; v_call: TRBV10-2; clone_size: NA; j_call: TRBJ1-5; d_call: NA
cdr3_aa: CASSLNWRGASYEQYF; cdr3_nt: TGTGCCAGCAGCTTAAATTGGCGGGGGGCCTCCTACGAGCAGTACTTC; v_call: TRBV11-2; clone_size: NA; j_call: TRBJ2-7; d_call: TRBD2
cdr3_aa: CASSLYKGLAGVRTGELFF; cdr3_nt: TGTGCCAGCAGCTTATATAAAGGACTAGCGGGTGTGAGGACCGGGGAGCTGTTTTTT; v_call: TRBV7-9; clone_size: few; j_call: TRBJ2-2; d_call: TRBD2